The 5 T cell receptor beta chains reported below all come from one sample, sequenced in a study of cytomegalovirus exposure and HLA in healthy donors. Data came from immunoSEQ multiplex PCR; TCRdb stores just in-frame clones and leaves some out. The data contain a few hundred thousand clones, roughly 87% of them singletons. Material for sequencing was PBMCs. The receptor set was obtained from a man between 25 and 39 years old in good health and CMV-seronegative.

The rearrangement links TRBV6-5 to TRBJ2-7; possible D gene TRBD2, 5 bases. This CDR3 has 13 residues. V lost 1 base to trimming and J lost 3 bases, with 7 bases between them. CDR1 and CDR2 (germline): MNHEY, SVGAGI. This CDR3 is CASSYWTVYEQYF. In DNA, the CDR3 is TGTGCCAGCAGTTACTGGACTGTCTACGAGCAGTACTTC.

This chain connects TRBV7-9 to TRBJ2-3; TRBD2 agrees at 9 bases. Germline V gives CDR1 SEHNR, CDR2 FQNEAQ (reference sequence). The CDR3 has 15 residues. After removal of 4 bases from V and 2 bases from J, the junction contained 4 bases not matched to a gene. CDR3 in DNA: TGTGCCAGCAGCTCAGGACTAGCGCTCACAGATACGCAGTATTTT. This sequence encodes CASSSGLALTDTQYF.

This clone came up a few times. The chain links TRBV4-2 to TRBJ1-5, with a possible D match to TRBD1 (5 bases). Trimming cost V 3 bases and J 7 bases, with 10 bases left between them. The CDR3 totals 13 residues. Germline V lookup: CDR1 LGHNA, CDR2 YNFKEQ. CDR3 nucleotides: TGTGCCAGCAGCCATGGGGGGGAACAGCCCCAGCATTTT. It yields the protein CASSHGGEQPQHF.

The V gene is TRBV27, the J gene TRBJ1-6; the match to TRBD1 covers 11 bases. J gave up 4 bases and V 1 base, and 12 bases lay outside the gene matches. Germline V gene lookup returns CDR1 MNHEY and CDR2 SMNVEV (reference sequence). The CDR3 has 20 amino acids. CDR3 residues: CASSLLGQGGGGGYNSPLHF. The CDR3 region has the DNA TGTGCCAGCAGTTTATTGGGACAGGGGGGAGGGGGTGGTTATAATTCACCCCTCCACTTT.

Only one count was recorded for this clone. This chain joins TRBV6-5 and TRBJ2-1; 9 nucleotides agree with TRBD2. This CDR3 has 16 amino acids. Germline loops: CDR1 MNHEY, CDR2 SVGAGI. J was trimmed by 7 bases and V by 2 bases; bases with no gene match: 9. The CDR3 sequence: CASSYASSGGLNEQFF. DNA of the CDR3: TGTGCCAGCAGTTACGCGAGTAGCGGGGGCTTAAATGAGCAGTTCTTC.